The 12 T cell receptor beta chains reported below all come from one sample, sequenced in a study of blood T cell repertoires in COVID-19. Sequenced by immunoSEQ multiplex PCR; TCRdb stores in-frame clones only, minus some. The sample consists of about 240,000 clones, approximately 85% of them appearing once. Sequencing was carried out using peripheral blood. The origin of the receptors is a man aged 45-60 years with COVID-19, enrolled during active disease.

The chain links TRBV29-1 to TRBJ1-2; TRBD1 might be the D (5 bases). Germline V gene data show CDR1 as SQVTM and CDR2 as ANQGSEA. This CDR3 is 13 amino acids long. The V and J ends lost 3 bases and 8 bases respectively, with 16 bases between them. The CDR3 bases are TGCAGCGTTGACCCTGGTCCTCGGGGGGGCTACACCTTC. It encodes CSVDPGPRGGYTF.

V and J are TRBV28 and TRBJ2-7; TRBD1 matches at 11 bases. J was trimmed by 3 bases and V by 7 bases; bases with no gene match: 8. CDR3 length: 15 amino acids. The germline CDR1 and CDR2 sequences are MDHEN and SYDVKM. CDR3 sequence: CASNGIGTGGYEQYF. CDR3 nucleotide sequence: TGTGCCAGCAACGGAATAGGGACAGGGGGCTACGAGCAGTACTTC.

This clone was counted between two and nine times. This rearrangement joins TRBV3-1 (or the pseudogene TRBV3-2) to TRBJ2-2, with D unresolved. The germline V gene encodes CDR1 LGHDT and CDR2 YNNKEL (reference sequence). Between the trimmed V and J ends, which lost 4 bases and 4 bases, there was a span of 13 bases. This CDR3 is built from 15 residues. CDR3 sequence (DNA): TGTGCCAGCAGCCTGCGATTAGCAGTCACCGGGGAGCTGTTTTTT. Protein product: CASSLRLAVTGELFF.

The chain links TRBV9 to TRBJ2-5, with 9 bases that match TRBD2. Losses at the gene ends were 4 bases for V and 1 base for J; bases not matched to a gene: 5. CDR3 length: 15 residues. The germline V gene encodes CDR1 SGDLS and CDR2 YYNGEE. CDR3 residues: CASSRRLAAQETQYF. CDR3 DNA: TGTGCCAGCAGCAGGCGACTAGCGGCCCAAGAGACCCAGTACTTC. Using reference TRBV9 and TRBJ2-5 for the parts outside the CDR3, the full variable domain is DSGVTQTPKHLITATGQRVTLRCSPRSGDLSVYWYQQSLDQGLQFLIQYYNGEERAKGNILERFSAQQFPDLHSELNLSSLELGDSALYFCASSRRLAAQETQYFGPGTRLLVL.

The gene calls are TRBV3-1 (or the pseudogene TRBV3-2) and TRBJ2-7; the D is unclear. Germline values: CDR1 LGHDT, CDR2 YNNKEL (reference sequence). The V gene lost 1 base and the J gene lost 2 bases, with 9 bases spanning the gap. This CDR3 is built from 14 residues. The CDR3 DNA is TGTGCCAGCAGCCAAGGAGGATTAACCTACGAGCAGTACTTC. The encoded protein is CASSQGGLTYEQYF.

The rearrangement uses TRBV5-1 and TRBJ2-5; 10 bases are a match to TRBD2. Germline CDR1 SGHRS, CDR2 YFSETQ. J lost 5 bases, V lost 0 bases, and 10 bases had no gene match. The CDR3 consists of 17 residues. CDR3: CASSLDGLADLGETQYF. CDR3 coding DNA: TGCGCCAGCAGCTTGGACGGACTAGCGGACCTGGGGGAGACCCAGTACTTC.

The V and J genes are TRBV5-1 and TRBJ2-7, with 8 bases identical to TRBD1. V lost 9 bases, J lost 4 bases, and 12 bases stayed unmatched. This CDR3 has 14 amino acids. CDR1 and CDR2 (germline): SGHRS, YFSETQ. CDR3 amino acids: CATKLNRGYYEQYF. For the CDR3, the DNA is TGCGCCACCAAATTGAACAGGGGGTATTACGAGCAGTACTTC.

The gene calls are TRBV2 and TRBJ2-1, with 8 bases identical to TRBD1. The germline V gene has CDR1 SNHLY and CDR2 FYNNEI. The CDR3 runs 14 residues. Trimming at V came to 5 bases and at J to 7 bases, leaving 7 bases not matched to a gene. CDR3 coding DNA: TGTGCCAGCAGTTATGACAGGGGCAGAAATGAGCAGTTCTTC. Translating gives CASSYDRGRNEQFF.

The V gene is TRBV18, the J gene TRBJ1-5; unclear D gene. Germline CDR1 reads KGHSH; CDR2 reads LQKENI. V shed 6 bases and J shed 4 bases, with 13 bases lying between them. The CDR3 loop spans 14 amino acids. CDR3 region: CASSPSQRNQPQHF. The CDR3 DNA reads TGTGCCAGCTCCCCCTCTCAGCGAAATCAGCCCCAGCATTTT.

The V gene is TRBV7-3, the J gene TRBJ1-1; TRBD1 matches 12 bases. Germline V gene lookup returns CDR1 SGHTA and CDR2 FQGTGA. The V gene end was trimmed by 5 bases and the J gene end by 12 bases; junction bases not matched to a gene: 7. This CDR3 is built from 13 residues. CDR3 loop: CASSPGTGGATFF. As DNA, the CDR3 is TGTGCCAGCAGCCCAGGGACAGGGGGCGCGACTTTCTTT.

This clone has only one observation. This chain connects TRBV6-6 to TRBJ1-6; weak D call: TRBD1 (6 bases). V was pared by 5 bases and J by 4 bases, with 18 bases between. The CDR3 length is 17 residues. Germline values: CDR1 MNHNY, CDR2 SVGAGI (reference sequence). CDR3 sequence (DNA): TGTGCCAGCAGTCCGAGTCCAACAGGGCCGTATAATTCACCCCTCCACTTT. Its protein is CASSPSPTGPYNSPLHF.

The V and J genes are TRBV6-5 and TRBJ2-7; TRBD2 matches at 13 bases. V was clipped by 2 bases and J by 4 bases; unmatched bases: 2. The CDR3 runs to 15 residues. CDR1 MNHEY and CDR2 SVGAGI come from the germline V gene. CDR3 in amino acids: CASSYLGLAGYEQYF. CDR3 in DNA: TGTGCCAGCAGTTACCTGGGACTAGCGGGATACGAGCAGTACTTC.